Below are 15 T cell receptor beta chains sequenced from a single sample in a study of lymphopenia after photon versus proton radiotherapy. The table came from immunoSEQ multiplex PCR; TCRdb's copy has only in-frame clones and leaves some out. Of about 45,000 clones listed, less than 90% were seen once; the top ten hold about 2%. The sample consisted of peripheral blood, taken from a patient treated with photon-based radiotherapy. These receptors were collected from a man between 40 and 49 years old with gastric cancer.

The chain has TRBV27 and TRBJ2-2; D not resolved. The germline V and J ends were trimmed by 3 bases and 3 bases, with 17 bases remaining between them. Germline V gene lookup returns CDR1 MNHEY and CDR2 SMNVEV (reference sequence). The CDR3 loop spans 17 amino acids. CDR3 nucleotides: TGTGCCAGCAGTTTCAGAACCACACCCCTCGACACCGGGGAGCTGTTTTTT. This gives the protein CASSFRTTPLDTGELFF.

The rearrangement joins TRBV30 to TRBJ1-5; D gene uncertain. This CDR3 spans 13 amino acids. CDR1 and CDR2 from the germline V gene are GTSNPN and SVGIG (reference sequence). V gave up 0 bases and J gave up 1 base, with 4 bases separating them. The CDR3 sequence is CAWSVTSNQPQHF. CDR3 bases: TGTGCCTGGAGTGTAACCAGCAATCAGCCCCAGCATTTT.

The rearrangement joins TRBV2 to TRBJ1-2, with 8 bases aligning to TRBD1. The V and J ends lost 6 bases and 1 base, in that order; junction bases with no gene match: 4. The CDR3 totals 14 residues. Germline V gene data show CDR1 as SNHLY and CDR2 as FYNNEI. The chain's CDR3 is CASRAGQGNYGYTF. CDR3 bases: TGTGCCAGCAGGGCCGGACAGGGTAACTATGGCTACACCTTC.

CDR3 sequence reads: CASSLEGAGGYGYTF. DNA for the CDR3: TGCGCCAGCAGCTTGGAGGGGGCTGGCGGCTATGGCTACACCTTC. This sequence joins TRBV5-1 and TRBJ1-2; 7 bases are a match to TRBD1. From germline, CDR1 is SGHRS and CDR2 YFSETQ. The CDR3 has 15 residues. V lost 0 bases, J lost 4 bases, and 6 bases stayed unmatched.

Details on this clone: Other DNA sequences in this specimen translate into the identical CDR3. The chain uses TRBV5-1 and TRBJ1-1; D is uncertain. The V gene's germline CDR1 is SGHRS and CDR2 YFSETQ. This CDR3 is built from 13 residues. V was cut by 0 bases and J by 2 bases, with 5 bases left in between. CDR3: CASSLAGNTEAFF. Here the CDR3 DNA reads TGCGCCAGCAGCTTGGCGGGTAACACTGAAGCTTTCTTT.

The V gene is TRBV19, the J gene TRBJ2-3, with D tentatively TRBD1 or TRBD2 (5 bases each). CDR1 is LNHDA, CDR2 SQIVND, per germline (reference sequence). The CDR3 length is 13 residues. V was pared by 3 bases and J by 6 bases, with 10 bases between. In DNA, the CDR3 is TGTGCCAGTAGTATTTCCTGGGGGGATACGCAGTATTTT. Translated: CASSISWGDTQYF.

The rearrangement joins TRBV7-2 to TRBJ2-5; 11 positions match TRBD2. V was clipped by 5 bases and J by 4 bases; unmatched bases: 6. The CDR3 runs to 15 residues. Germline assignment: CDR1 SGHTA and CDR2 FQGNSA. CDR3 nucleotides: TGTGCCAGCAGCAATAGCGGGGGGGCGGCAGAGACCCAGTACTTC. It is translated as CASSNSGGAAETQYF.

CDR3 sequence reads: CASRQSGAGTGELFF. CDR3 DNA: TGTGCCAGCAGGCAGTCGGGCGCAGGCACCGGGGAGCTGTTTTTT. The rearrangement joins TRBV28 to TRBJ2-2; unclear D gene. The CDR3 is 15 amino acids. V lost 6 bases and J lost 4, with 15 bases in between. Germline loops: CDR1 MDHEN, CDR2 SYDVKM.

In DNA, the CDR3 is TGTGCCAGCTCACGATCGACGGACCACTATGGCTACACCTTC. Protein product: CASSRSTDHYGYTF. This chain uses TRBV18 with TRBJ1-2; no clear D gene. There are 14 residues in the CDR3. Germline CDR1 reads KGHSH; CDR2 reads LQKENI. The germline V and J ends were trimmed by 4 bases and 3 bases, with 12 bases remaining between them.

This rearrangement joins TRBV7-9 to TRBJ2-2; 7 nucleotides align to TRBD2. Germline loops: CDR1 SEHNR, CDR2 FQNEAQ (reference sequence). The CDR3 is made up of 14 amino acids. Germline trimming cut 1 base from V and 5 bases from J; bases unmatched to any gene: 1. CDR3 residues: CASSLVGGTGELFF. CDR3 bases: TGTGCCAGCAGCTTAGTCGGGGGGACCGGGGAGCTGTTTTTT. The full variable domain, rest sourced from reference TRBV7-9 and TRBJ2-2, is DTGVSQNPRHKITKRGQNVTFRCDPISEHNRLYWYRQTLGQGPEFLTYFQNEAQLEKSRLLSDRFSAERPKGSFSTLEIQRTEQGDSAMYLCASSLVGGTGELFFGEGSRLTVL.

V is TRBV5-6 and J is TRBJ1-5; D is uncertain. The V end lost 0 bases, the J end lost 6 bases, and 7 bases lay between the germline ends. This CDR3 comprises 13 residues. CDR1 is SGHDT, CDR2 YYEEEE, per germline. CDR3 loop: CASSLGSTQPQHF. Written as DNA, the CDR3 is TGTGCCAGCAGCTTGGGCAGTACTCAGCCCCAGCATTTT.

The CDR3 sequence: CASSGSDRAEAFF. The CDR3 nucleotides are TGTGCCAGCAGTGGGAGTGACAGGGCTGAAGCTTTCTTT. This rearrangement joins TRBV2 to TRBJ1-1; 7 bases match TRBD1. J was trimmed by 6 bases and V by 4 bases; bases with no gene match: 5. Per the germline V gene, CDR1 is SNHLY and CDR2 is FYNNEI. There are 13 residues in the CDR3.

In regard to this clone: Other DNA sequences in the sample encode the same CDR3. This chain links TRBV5-4 with TRBJ1-2; 7 bases agree with TRBD1. V shed 4 bases and J 0 bases; nucleotides not matched to a gene: 6. Germline CDR1 and CDR2: SGHNT and YYREEE (reference sequence). The CDR3 is made up of 15 amino acids. CDR3: CASSLGTDANYGYTF. Written as DNA, the CDR3 is TGTGCCAGCAGCCTAGGGACAGACGCTAACTATGGCTACACCTTC.

The chain is built from TRBV12-5 and TRBJ2-7; 8 bases match TRBD1. Germline CDR1 reads LGHNT; CDR2 reads FRNRAP. With 6 bases clipped from V and 1 base from J, the junction kept 17 bases outside the gene matches. The CDR3 is made up of 18 amino acids. CDR3 amino acids: CASGPPDRGIPRSYEQYF. The CDR3 DNA reads TGTGCTAGTGGCCCGCCTGACAGGGGAATACCTAGGTCCTACGAGCAGTACTTC.

The rearrangement joins TRBV5-4 to TRBJ1-2; tentative D call: TRBD1 (6 bases). Trimming removed 1 base at V and 8 bases at J, with 15 bases between. The V gene's germline CDR1 is SGHNT and CDR2 YYREEE (reference sequence). This CDR3 spans 14 amino acids. CDR3 region: CASSLTGTRAGYTF. The CDR3 nucleotides are TGTGCCAGCAGCTTGACAGGGACTAGGGCCGGCTACACCTTC. Together with reference TRBV5-4 and TRBJ1-2, the CDR3 gives the full variable domain: ETGVTQSPTHLIKTRGQQVTLRCSSQSGHNTVSWYQQALGQGPQFIFQYYREEENGRGNFPPRFSGLQFPNYSSELNVNALELDDSALYLCASSLTGTRAGYTFGSGTRLTVV.